This T cell receptor beta chain is from a study of CD8 T cells in Susac syndrome. In the study overall: Among the Susac syndrome patients sequenced, over five had active disease and about 8 were in remission.

General study results and limits: In its TCR sequencing and HLA analysis, the study acknowledged that the number of individuals was relatively small. Repertoires of Susac syndrome CD4+ T cells lacked clonal expansion.

In regard to this clonotype: Its cognate antigen is unknown.

The CDR3 length is 16 residues. The V and J ends lost 4 bases and 2 bases, in that order; junction bases with no gene match: 4. The V gene's germline CDR1 is SGHRS and CDR2 YFSETQ. Random hexamers served to reverse transcribe about 0.5 to 1 ug RNA. With immunoSEQ multiplex PCR, TCR beta CDR3 was amplified across 54 Vbeta and 13 Jbeta. Each CDR3 protein is one row after TCRdb ran MiXCR on the immunoSEQ multiplex PCR reads. The sample lists roughly 130,000 distinct CDR3 sequences; over 90% were seen once. The material sequenced was CD4+ T cells from PBMCs. The chain employs TRBV5-1 and TRBJ2-1, with TRBD2 matching over 12 bases. This receptor was identified in a human donor with Susac syndrome. CDR3 sequence: CASSTGLAGPYNEQFF. The CDR3 DNA is TGCGCCAGCAGCACGGGACTAGCGGGCCCCTACAATGAGCAGTTCTTC. Variable domain in full (rest from reference TRBV5-1 and TRBJ2-1): KAGVTQTPRYLIKTRGQQVTLSCSPISGHRSVSWYQQTPGQGLQFLFEYFSETQRNKGNFPGRFSGRQFSNSRSEMNVSTLELGDSALYLCASSTGLAGPYNEQFFGPGTRLTVL.